Reported below is one T cell receptor beta chain. Its specificity is unknown. The CDR3 sequence is 17 residues long. Trimming stripped 0 bases from V and 1 base from J, with 12 bases between. Germline CDR1 reads MGHRA; CDR2 reads YSYEKL. This record belongs to a study of cytotoxic CD8 clonotypes in ibrutinib-treated CLL. Study-wide results and limits: Clonality increased at ibrutinib response, then returned toward baseline at progression.

Clones were read by immunoSEQ multiplex PCR, and TCRdb kept only the in-frame ones, dropping some. The sample lists about 50,000 clones; around half were seen once. The receptor's source is a human donor with chronic lymphocytic leukemia. This material consisted of PBMCs, taken after 12 months of ibrutinib treatment. The chain links TRBV4-1 to TRBJ2-2; perhaps D is TRBD1 or TRBD2 (5 bases each). CDR3 nucleotide sequence: TGCGCCAGCAGCCAAGAATGGGACGGGTGGAACACCGGGGAGCTGTTTTTT. It is translated as CASSQEWDGWNTGELFF.